This T cell receptor (beta chain) originates from a study of shared clonotypes between healthy human individuals. Each sorted subset replicate got 200 ng genomic DNA, 30,000 or so genomes. Here immunoSEQ multiplex PCR was the method, and the copy in TCRdb shows in-frame clones only, minus some. The sample holds approximately 330,000 clones, around 79% seen once. The CDR3 has 18 residues. With 1 base clipped from V and 0 bases from J, the junction kept 8 bases outside the gene matches. Germline V gene data show CDR1 as KGHSH and CDR2 as LQKENI. Negatively enriched CD4+ T cells were divided by CD45RA into naive and memory.

The chain joins TRBV18 to TRBJ2-3, with TRBD2 identical over 9 bases. The clonotype comes from a young man in good health. Sequencing was done on a sample of memory CD4+ T cells sorted from blood. The subset was: CD45RA-negative fraction. The CDR3 sequence is CASSPRRLAAFSTDTQYF. The DNA for the CDR3 is TGTGCCAGCTCACCACGTCGACTAGCGGCTTTTAGCACAGATACGCAGTATTTT.